The clone carrying this TCR beta chain was recorded many times. Its antigen is not known. Alongside a J-beta primer mix, a sample-barcoded 5' primer served in a second PCR lasting about 7 to 12 cycles. TCRdb re-derived calls from the 5' RACE reads in MiXCR, one entry per CDR3 protein. This sample has 1.5 million to 2 million distinct CDR3 sequences, with roughly 27% found just once. CDR1 is SGHRS and CDR2 is YFSETQ in the germline V gene. The CDR3 length is 16 residues. With V trimmed by 0 bases and J by 0 bases, 2 bases remained unmatched. This record comes from a study of blood T cells in healthy people across ages. General study results and limits: Naive T cell percentage by flow cytometry tracked strongly with beta diversity. The fall in TCR beta diversity per million T cells was roughly linear with age.

The sample was blood. The clonotype was recovered from a woman in her 30s in good health. The gene calls are TRBV5-1 and TRBJ2-5; 10 positions agree with TRBD2. CDR3 protein: CASSLASGGDQETQYF. The CDR3 DNA reads TGCGCCAGCAGCTTGGCTAGCGGGGGCGACCAAGAGACCCAGTACTTC.